Detailed here is one T cell receptor (beta chain). Its antigen remains unidentified. The source of the sample is a study of cytomegalovirus exposure and HLA in healthy donors. Overall study findings and caveats: It was approximately 150 TCR beta chains that were listed as cytomegalovirus-associated. Accounts indicate the classifier identified cytomegalovirus status with strong specificity and sensitivity.

There are 16 residues in the CDR3. V lost 4 bases to trimming and J lost 2 bases; unmatched junction nucleotides: 8. Germline V CDR1 and CDR2: SGHRS, YFSETQ. Some clones are missing from TCRdb's copy, which holds only in-frame ones; the method was immunoSEQ multiplex PCR. The data show about 120,000 clones, roughly 87% seen once. Sequencing input: PBMCs. The receptor was derived from a woman between 18 and 29 years old in good health and CMV-seronegative. The chain employs TRBV5-1 and TRBJ2-1, with 8 nucleotides matching TRBD2. CDR3 nucleotide sequence: TGCGCCAGCAGCCTCAGTAGCGGGGCAGCCTACAATGAGCAGTTCTTC. This translates into CASSLSSGAAYNEQFF.